The text below deals with one TCR beta chain. Its antigen is unknown. Clones were sequenced by immunoSEQ multiplex PCR, and TCRdb holds only the in-frame ones, with some missing. Altogether fewer than 50,000 clones are present, 84% being singletons, with the ten largest covering roughly 0.45%. The data originate from a study of graft-versus-host responses after intestinal transplantation. Study summary: Every recipient underwent anti-thymocyte globulin induction, then tacrolimus and steroids for three to four years. Findings and caveats of the study: Researchers found peak circulating GvH clone levels linked to early post-transplant HvG declines. Recipient-marrow GvH clones were detected, some having first appeared in ileum or blood.

Germline V lookup: CDR1 MNHEY, CDR2 SVGAGI. The CDR3 is 14 residues long. V lost 0 bases, J lost 0 bases, and 5 bases lay in between. The sequence came from a human donor who was the organ donor for an intestinal transplant. The sample here was unstimulated CD4+ T cells sorted from spleen or lymph node cells, taken before transplant. The V gene is TRBV6-5, the J gene TRBJ1-1, with D possibly matching TRBD1 (5 bases). Here the CDR3 DNA reads TGTGCCAGCAGTTACTCGGGGGTGAACACTGAAGCTTTCTTT. As protein: CASSYSGVNTEAFF.